The 15 T cell receptor beta chains presented below share a single source sample, sequenced in a study of human T cells and chemical hapten exposure. Time point here: pre-sensitization, week 0. As to treatment: therapeutic diphenylcyclopropenone sensitization with weekly scalp DPC. TCRdb re-analysed the RACE reads in MiXCR, keeping a single row per CDR3 protein. The data contain nearly 110,000 distinct CDR3 sequences, roughly 12% of them seen just once; the ten biggest clones take up 1.6%. The source was whole blood, collected in connection with sensitization to the hapten diphenylcyclopropenone (DPC). Source of these receptors: a woman aged 45-65 years with alopecia areata. Some clones in this sample may be carry-over from other donors' samples.

Ten or more counts support this clonotype. The CDR3 sequence: CASSLDSRANNQPQHF. Here the CDR3 DNA reads TGTGCCAGCAGCTTAGATTCCAGGGCTAACAATCAGCCCCAGCATTTT. The rearrangement uses TRBV7-8 and TRBJ1-5; D might be TRBD1 (5 bases). The CDR3 spans 16 residues. Germline values: CDR1 SGHVS, CDR2 FQNEAQ. The germline V and J ends were trimmed by 1 base and 3 bases, with 13 bases remaining between them.

The V and J genes are TRBV12-3 or TRBV12-4 and TRBJ1-5; the D gene is possibly TRBD1 (6 bases). Deletions cut 6 bases from V and 6 bases from J, with 21 bases between. The CDR3 is 16 amino acids. CDR3 loop: CASRPPGAGELQPQHF. The CDR3 nucleotides are TGTGCCAGCAGACCTCCTGGGGCAGGGGAACTTCAGCCCCAGCATTTT.

This clonotype was seen at least ten times. The chain has TRBV4-3 and TRBJ2-2; D gene uncertain. The length of the CDR3 is 13 residues. Trimming took off 7 bases at V and 6 bases at J, with 12 bases between the two ends. Germline V CDR1 and CDR2: LGHNA, YSLEER. The CDR3 DNA reads as TGCGCCAGCACAAGAATTGGGTCCGGGGAGCTGTTTTTT. This codes for CASTRIGSGELFF.

This clonotype was seen a handful of times. This chain uses TRBV7-9 with TRBJ1-1, with a possible D match to TRBD1 (5 bases). The germline gives CDR1 SEHNR, CDR2 FQNEAQ (reference sequence). The CDR3 extends over 14 amino acids. Trimming removed 5 bases at V and 3 bases at J, with 13 bases between. DNA of the CDR3: TGTGCCAGCAGCCGAACGGGGACCCACACTGAAGCTTTCTTT. As protein: CASSRTGTHTEAFF.

In its sample, this clonotype was seen many times. The chain employs TRBV7-2 and TRBJ1-6; 7 bases line up with TRBD1. V lost 0 bases to trimming and J lost 8 bases; unmatched junction nucleotides: 4. The CDR3 sequence is 15 residues long. Looked up from germline, CDR1 is SGHTA and CDR2 is FQGNSA. CDR3 sequence: CASSLAGQTDSPLHF. The CDR3 coding sequence is TGTGCCAGCAGCTTAGCGGGACAGACAGATTCACCCCTCCACTTT.

The V call is TRBV18, the J call TRBJ1-1, with D unclear. Deletions cut 0 bases from V and 2 bases from J, with 10 bases between. CDR1 and CDR2 from the germline V gene are KGHSH and LQKENI. The CDR3 is 15 residues long. DNA of the CDR3: TGTGCCAGCTCACCACCTTCAACGGCCAACACTGAAGCTTTCTTT. This translates into CASSPPSTANTEAFF.

Remarks on this clonotype: A much larger clonotype is one base distant, so this may be a read error. The rearrangement uses TRBV5-6 and TRBJ1-4; weak D call: TRBD1 (5 bases). Germline V CDR1 and CDR2: SGHDT, YYEEEE. The CDR3 sequence is 15 residues long. V gave up 1 base and J gave up 5 bases, with 12 bases separating them. The CDR3 DNA is TGTGCCAGCAGCTTGCTAGGGGCGGCGAATGAAAAACTGTTTTTT. Translating it yields CASSLLGAANEKLFF.

This clonotype was counted many times. This chain links TRBV11-2 with TRBJ2-7, with 10 bases that match TRBD1. J gave up 5 bases and V 5 bases, and 6 bases lay outside the gene matches. The CDR3 runs 14 residues. CDR1 is SGHAT, CDR2 FQNNGV, per germline. The chain's CDR3 is CASSPTGGGNEQYF. CDR3 DNA: TGTGCCAGCAGCCCGACAGGGGGCGGGAACGAGCAGTACTTC.

This clonotype was found many times. The chain couples TRBV5-1 to TRBJ2-1, with D possibly being TRBD1 (6 bases). There are 14 residues in the CDR3. V dropped 5 bases and J dropped 6 bases, with 15 bases sitting between them. Germline V lookup: CDR1 SGHRS, CDR2 YFSETQ. CDR3 nucleotide sequence: TGCGCCAGCAGACCGGGACATGGAGTCAATGAGCAGTTCTTC. This translates into CASRPGHGVNEQFF.

This clonotype has more than one count but fewer than ten. The chain has TRBV12-3 or TRBV12-4 and TRBJ1-2; 10 nucleotides match TRBD1. V trimming: 7 bases; J trimming: 9 bases; junction bases outside the gene matches: 5. This CDR3 comprises 12 residues. CDR3 sequence: CASTRQGARYTF. In nucleotides, the CDR3 is TGTGCCAGCACCAGACAGGGGGCACGCTACACCTTC.

This clonotype came up many times. This sequence joins TRBV7-9 and TRBJ2-5; D unresolved. CDR3 size: 11 residues. V was trimmed by 8 bases and J by 0 bases, leaving 4 bases between them. Germline assignment: CDR1 SEHNR and CDR2 FQNEAQ (reference sequence). The CDR3 nucleotides are TGTGCCAGCGTGTACCAAGAGACCCAGTACTTC. Translated, it gives CASVYQETQYF.

The table lists this clonotype with many counts. The chain recombines TRBV7-8 with TRBJ1-1, with 7 nucleotides matching TRBD1. The germline V gene has CDR1 SGHVS and CDR2 FQNEAQ. Trimming took 5 bases from V and 10 from J; bases not matched to a gene: 10. The CDR3 has 13 residues. CDR3 protein: CASSNRRPGGAFF. The DNA of the CDR3 is TGTGCCAGCAGCAACCGTCGTCCAGGGGGAGCTTTCTTT.

This clonotype was observed a handful of times. The chain recombines TRBV15 with TRBJ2-7, with a tentative D call TRBD2 (6 bases). V was pared by 0 bases and J by 6 bases, with 12 bases between. The CDR3 runs to 14 residues. Germline-derived CDR1 and CDR2 are LNHNV and YYDKDF (reference sequence). The CDR3 DNA sequence: TGTGCCACCAGCAGAGATCCGGGGGTCTCCGAGCAGTACTTC. Translated: CATSRDPGVSEQYF.

This clonotype was observed a few times. The chain employs TRBV10-1 and TRBJ1-1; the D is unclear. V lost 7 bases to trimming and J lost 10 bases, with 10 bases between them. The CDR3 has 10 residues. Germline-derived CDR1 and CDR2 are WNHNN and SYGVQD (reference sequence). Written as DNA, the CDR3 is TGCGCCAGCACCCCTTCCGGAGCTTTCTTT. Translating gives CASTPSGAFF.

The chain links TRBV29-1 to TRBJ2-3; 16 bases are shared with TRBD2. Per the germline V gene, CDR1 is SQVTM and CDR2 is ANQGSEA. CDR3 length: 13 residues. V lost 7 bases, J lost 6 bases, and 1 base stayed unmatched. CDR3 DNA sequence: TGCAGCGCGGGACTAGCGGGAGGGGATACGCAGTATTTT. This encodes CSAGLAGGDTQYF.